Below, one T cell receptor (beta chain) is given with its context. Its antigen is unknown. PCR involved 60 Vbeta and 13 Jbeta primers. Only in-frame clones appear in the TCRdb table, and some are missing; sequencing was by immunoSEQ multiplex PCR. Here the sample spans about 59,000 clones, under 90% being singletons. Germline assignment: CDR1 SGHTA and CDR2 FQGNSA. There are 12 residues in the CDR3. The V end was cut by 1 base, the J end by 15 bases, with 13 bases between. This specimen belongs to a study of cytomegalovirus exposure and HLA in healthy donors. Across the whole study: Some 85 million unique TCRs, all from HLA-typed donors, were included in an early release of the data.

Whole-study results and caveats: Being productive about 87% or about 30% of the time was typical of most TCR beta V segments in an earlier analysis.

The clonotype comes from a woman aged 40 to 50 in good health and CMV-seronegative. Input material: PBMCs. The chain is built from TRBV7-2 and TRBJ2-1, with unresolved D. The CDR3 sequence is CASSLDRPIGFF. CDR3 in DNA: TGTGCCAGCAGCTTAGATCGTCCAATCGGGTTCTTC.